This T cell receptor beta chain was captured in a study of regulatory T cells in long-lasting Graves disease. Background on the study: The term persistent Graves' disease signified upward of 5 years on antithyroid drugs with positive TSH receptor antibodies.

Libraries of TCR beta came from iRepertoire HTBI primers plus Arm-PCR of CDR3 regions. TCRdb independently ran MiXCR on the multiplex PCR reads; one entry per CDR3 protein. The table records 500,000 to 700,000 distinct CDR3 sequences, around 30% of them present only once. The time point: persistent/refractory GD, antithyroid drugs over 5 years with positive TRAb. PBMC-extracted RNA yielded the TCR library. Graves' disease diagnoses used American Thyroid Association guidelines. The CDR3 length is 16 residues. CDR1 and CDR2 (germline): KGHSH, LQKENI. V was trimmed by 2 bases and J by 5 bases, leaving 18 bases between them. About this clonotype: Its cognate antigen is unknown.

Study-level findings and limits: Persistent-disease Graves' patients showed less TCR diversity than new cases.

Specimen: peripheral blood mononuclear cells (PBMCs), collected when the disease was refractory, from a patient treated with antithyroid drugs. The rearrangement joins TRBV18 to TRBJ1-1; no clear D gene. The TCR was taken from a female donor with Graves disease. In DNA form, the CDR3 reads TGTGCCAGCTCACCAAAGGCGGTGGGCCCGCAAACTGAAGCTTTCTTT. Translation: CASSPKAVGPQTEAFF.